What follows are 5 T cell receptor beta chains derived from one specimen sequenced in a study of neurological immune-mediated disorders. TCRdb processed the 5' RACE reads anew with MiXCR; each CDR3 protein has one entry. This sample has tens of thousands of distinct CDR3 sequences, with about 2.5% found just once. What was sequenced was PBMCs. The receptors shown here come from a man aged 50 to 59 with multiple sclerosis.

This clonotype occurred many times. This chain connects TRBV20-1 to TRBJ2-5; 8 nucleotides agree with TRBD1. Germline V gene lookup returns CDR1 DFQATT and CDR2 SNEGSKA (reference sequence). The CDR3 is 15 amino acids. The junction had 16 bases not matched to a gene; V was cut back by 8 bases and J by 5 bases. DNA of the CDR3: TGCAGTCCCAAAATCCAGGGGGCCTTCGGGGAGACCCAGTACTTC. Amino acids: CSPKIQGAFGETQYF.

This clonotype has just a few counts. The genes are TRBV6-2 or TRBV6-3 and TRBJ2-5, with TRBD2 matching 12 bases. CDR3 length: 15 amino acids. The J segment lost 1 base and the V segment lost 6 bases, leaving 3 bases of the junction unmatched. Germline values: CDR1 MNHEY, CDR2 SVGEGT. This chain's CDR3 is CASRGLAGRQETQYF. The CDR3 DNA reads TGTGCCAGCAGAGGACTAGCGGGGCGCCAAGAGACCCAGTACTTC.

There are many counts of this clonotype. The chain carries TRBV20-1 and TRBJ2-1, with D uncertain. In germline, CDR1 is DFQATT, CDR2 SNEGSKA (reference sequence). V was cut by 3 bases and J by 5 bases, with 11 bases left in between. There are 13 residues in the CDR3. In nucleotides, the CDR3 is TGCAGTGCTAGCCGAGGCTTTGACAATGAGCAGTTCTTC. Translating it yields CSASRGFDNEQFF.

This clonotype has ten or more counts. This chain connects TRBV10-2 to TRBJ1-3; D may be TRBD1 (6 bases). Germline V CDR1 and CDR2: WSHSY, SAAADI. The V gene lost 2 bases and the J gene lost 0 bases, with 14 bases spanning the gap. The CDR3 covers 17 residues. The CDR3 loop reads CASSETSGTPSGNTIYF. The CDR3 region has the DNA TGCGCCAGCAGTGAGACGTCCGGGACACCCTCTGGAAACACCATATATTTT.

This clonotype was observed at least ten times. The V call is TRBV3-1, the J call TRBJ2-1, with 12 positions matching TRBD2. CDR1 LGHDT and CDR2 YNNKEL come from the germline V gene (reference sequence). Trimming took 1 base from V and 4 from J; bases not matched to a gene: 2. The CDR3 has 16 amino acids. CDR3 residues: CASSQVGLAGYNEQFF. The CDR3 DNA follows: TGTGCCAGCAGCCAAGTAGGACTAGCGGGGTACAATGAGCAGTTCTTC.